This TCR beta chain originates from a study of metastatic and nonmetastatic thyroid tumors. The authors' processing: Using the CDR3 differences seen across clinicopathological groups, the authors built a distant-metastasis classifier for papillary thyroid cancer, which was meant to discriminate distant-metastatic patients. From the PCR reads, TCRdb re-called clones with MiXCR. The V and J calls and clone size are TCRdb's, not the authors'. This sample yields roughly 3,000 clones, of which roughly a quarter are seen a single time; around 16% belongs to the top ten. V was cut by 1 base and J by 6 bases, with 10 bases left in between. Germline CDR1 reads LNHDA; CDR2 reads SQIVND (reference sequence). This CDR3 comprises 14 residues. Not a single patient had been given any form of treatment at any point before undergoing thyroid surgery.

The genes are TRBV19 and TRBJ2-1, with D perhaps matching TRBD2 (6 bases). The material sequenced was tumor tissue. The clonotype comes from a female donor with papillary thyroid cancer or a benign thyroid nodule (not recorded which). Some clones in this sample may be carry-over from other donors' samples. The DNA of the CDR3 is TGTGCCAGTAGTATAGTAGGGACTTCCAATGAGCAGTTCTTC. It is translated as CASSIVGTSNEQFF.